The 5 T cell receptor beta chains given below trace back to one sample, sequenced in a study of blood T cell repertoires in COVID-19. Sequenced by immunoSEQ multiplex PCR; TCRdb stores in-frame clones only, minus some. This sample has roughly 76,000 clones; roughly 91% occur once, and the top ten carry approximately 11%. The sample consisted of peripheral blood. These receptors were collected from a woman aged 18 to 35 with acute or convalescent COVID-19.

The chain carries TRBV10-3 and TRBJ2-2; no reliable D call. The germline V gene encodes CDR1 ENHRY and CDR2 SYGVKD. The CDR3 is 16 amino acids. V was cut by 0 bases and J by 2 bases, with 10 bases left in between. CDR3 region: CAISESRNTNTGELFF. DNA of the CDR3: TGTGCCATCAGTGAGTCGAGGAACACTAACACCGGGGAGCTGTTTTTT.

The table lists this clone with a few counts. The rearrangement links TRBV4-1 to TRBJ2-2, with D maybe TRBD2 (5 bases). V lost 4 bases and J 0 bases, leaving 18 bases between the germline ends. The germline CDR1 and CDR2 sequences are MGHRA and YSYEKL. The CDR3 runs 18 residues. The DNA for the CDR3 is TGCGCCAGCAGCCTGAAAGCGGTAATAGCGACGAACACCGGGGAGCTGTTTTTT. Amino acid sequence: CASSLKAVIATNTGELFF.

The rearrangement links TRBV7-8 to TRBJ2-7, with 10 nucleotides matching TRBD2. The CDR3 runs 15 residues. CDR1 SGHVS and CDR2 FQNEAQ come from the germline V gene. The trim removed 4 bases at V and 4 bases at J, leaving 7 bases unmatched. The CDR3 sequence is CASSSSGGAYYEQYF. The CDR3 coding sequence is TGTGCCAGCAGCTCGAGCGGGGGGGCCTATTACGAGCAGTACTTC. The variable domain in full, with the rest retrieved from reference TRBV7-8 and TRBJ2-7, is GAGVSQSPRYKVAKRGQDVALRCDPISGHVSLFWYQQALGQGPEFLTYFQNEAQLDKSGLPSDRFFAERPEGSVSTLKIQRTQQEDSAVYLCASSSSGGAYYEQYFGPGTRLTVT.

This chain uses TRBV24-1 with TRBJ1-4; D gene uncertain. V shed 7 bases and J shed 8 bases, with 16 bases lying between them. This CDR3 has 14 amino acids. Looked up from germline, CDR1 is KGHDR and CDR2 is SFDVKD. The CDR3 spells CATRDSQEVEKLFF. For the CDR3, the DNA is TGTGCCACCAGGGACTCCCAAGAGGTCGAAAAACTGTTTTTT.

CDR3 sequence (DNA): TGTGCCAGTAGTTCGGGACAGGGGCTAGAGACCCAGTACTTC. Its translation is CASSSGQGLETQYF. This chain links TRBV19 with TRBJ2-5; TRBD1 aligns across 10 bases. V lost 5 bases and J lost 4; bases outside the gene matches: 4. Germline V gives CDR1 LNHDA, CDR2 SQIVND (reference sequence). CDR3 size: 14 residues.